This passage covers 5 T cell receptor beta chains from one sample sequenced in a study of T cells in Graves' hyperthyroidism and ophthalmopathy. The CDR3 regions of TCR beta were amplified from RNA transcripts. The TCR CDR3 first-round RT-PCR relied on the HTBI primer set. TCRdb used MiXCR to reprocess the multiplex PCR reads, holding one entry per CDR3 protein. Of hundreds of thousands of distinct CDR3 sequences listed, 20% to 25% are singletons. The sample was blood. All receptors come from a man aged 30 to 45 with Graves' ophthalmopathy.

Comments on this clonotype: A much larger clone lies a single base off, so this may be a read error. J is TRBJ2-7 and V is TRBV27; D may be TRBD1 (6 bases). Germline CDR1 and CDR2: MNHEY and SMNVEV (reference sequence). The V and J ends lost 6 bases and 0 bases respectively, with 9 bases between them. CDR3 length: 13 residues. The DNA for the CDR3 is TGTGCCAGCAGACGGGACATCTCCTACGAGCAGTACTTC. It encodes CASRRDISYEQYF.

The chain recombines TRBV6-1 with TRBJ1-2; D might be TRBD1 (5 bases). CDR3 length equals 13 residues. With 7 bases removed from V and 0 bases from J, the gap between germline ends came to 9 bases. Germline assignment: CDR1 MNHNS and CDR2 SASEGT. The CDR3 coding sequence is TGTGCCAGCAAGGGGAGTACTAACTATGGCTACACCTTC. This codes for CASKGSTNYGYTF.

J is TRBJ1-6 and V is TRBV30; possible D gene TRBD1, 5 bases. Between the trimmed V and J ends, which lost 2 bases and 9 bases, there was a span of 14 bases. The CDR3 is 14 residues long. The germline gives CDR1 GTSNPN, CDR2 SVGIG (reference sequence). The CDR3 bases are TGTGCCTGGAGTCCCGGGCAGGGCCCTTCACCCCTCCACTTT. This translates into CAWSPGQGPSPLHF.

This clonotype was counted ten times or more. The V and J genes are TRBV11-2 and TRBJ2-7, with a weak D call TRBD2 (5 bases). The ends were cut back, 0 bases at V and 4 bases at J, with 13 bases in the middle. CDR1 and CDR2 from the germline V gene are SGHAT and FQNNGV. This CDR3 is 15 amino acids long. As DNA, the CDR3 is TGTGCCAGCAGCTTAGATCTGGGGAGATTGTACGAGCAGTACTTC. This sequence encodes CASSLDLGRLYEQYF.

V is TRBV29-1 and J is TRBJ2-2, with 11 bases matching TRBD2. The CDR3 is made up of 14 amino acids. Germline loops: CDR1 SQVTM, CDR2 ANQGSEA. V shed 6 bases and J 6 bases; nucleotides not matched to a gene: 6. The CDR3 DNA sequence: TGCAGCGTGTTTACTAGCGGGAGCGCCGGGGAGCTGTTTTTT. Translated: CSVFTSGSAGELFF.